This T cell receptor (beta chain) comes out of a study of blood T cell repertoires in COVID-19. As for the study in general: Acute-phase and convalescent COVID-19 samples originated in the United States, Italy and Spain. From T cells, B-cell-depleted T cells, or PBMCs came the material, which was cDNA or gDNA.

Methods used by the authors: Estimation of nucleated cell counts was performed using reference gene primer amplification. The protocol was immunoSEQ multiplex PCR, while the TCRdb copy is restricted to in-frame clones and leaves out a portion. V, J and clone size are taken as reported in that table, and D and trimming were inferred from the DNA itself. This table has approximately 90,000 clones, over 70% appearing once. This clone was observed a handful of times. Trimming removed 5 bases from V and 2 bases from J; junction bases left unmatched: 8. The germline V gene encodes CDR1 KGHSH and CDR2 LQKENI. This CDR3 contains 15 residues.

This sequence joins TRBV18 and TRBJ1-1; 7 bases match TRBD1. Sequenced: peripheral blood. The TCR originated in a woman older than 75 with active or convalescent COVID-19. The DNA of the CDR3 is TGTGCCAGCTCAGACTGGACAGGTGTAAACACTGAAGCTTTCTTT. Its protein is CASSDWTGVNTEAFF.